The rows below give T cell receptor beta chains drawn from one sample of a study of shared clonotypes between healthy human individuals. Libraries were prepared by immunoSEQ multiplex PCR; TCRdb keeps only in-frame clonotypes and omits some of them. This sample has around 1.6 million clones, with 98% found just once. Sequences were obtained from naive CD4+ T cells sorted from blood. These receptors all come from a man aged 25-45 years in good health. Both conserved end residues are part of each CDR3. A D gene is named only where the DNA matches it firmly.

d_call: TRBD1
v_call: TRBV7-8
j_call: TRBJ2-7
cdr3_aa: CASSLGTGYEQYF
cdr3_nt: TGTGCCAGCAGCCTAGGGACAGGCTACGAGCAGTACTTC

d_call: TRBD1
v_call: TRBV28
j_call: TRBJ1-4
cdr3_aa: CASSFRDRGRGKLFF
cdr3_nt: TGTGCCAGCAGTTTCCGGGACAGGGGTAGAGGAAAACTGTTTTTT

d_call: -
v_call: TRBV2
j_call: TRBJ1-4
cdr3_aa: CASRHSGIYEKLFF
cdr3_nt: TGTGCCAGCAGACATTCAGGGATTTATGAAAAACTGTTTTTT

d_call: -
v_call: TRBV7-8
j_call: TRBJ1-5
cdr3_aa: CASSLAAQRGKGPNQPQHF
cdr3_nt: TGTGCCAGCAGCTTAGCCGCGCAGAGGGGGAAGGGGCCTAATCAGCCCCAGCATTTT

d_call: TRBD1
v_call: TRBV2
j_call: TRBJ2-7
cdr3_aa: CASGRQGREQYF
cdr3_nt: TGTGCCAGCGGTAGACAGGGACGCGAGCAGTACTTC

d_call: -
v_call: TRBV29-1
j_call: TRBJ2-5
cdr3_aa: CSVAAAQETQYF
cdr3_nt: TGCAGCGTTGCAGCGGCTCAAGAGACCCAGTACTTC

d_call: -
v_call: TRBV25-1
j_call: TRBJ2-5
cdr3_aa: CASSEAAPRVTQYF
cdr3_nt: TGTGCCAGCAGTGAAGCGGCTCCCCGGGTGACCCAGTACTTC

d_call: -
v_call: TRBV7-6
j_call: TRBJ1-1
cdr3_aa: CASSLGGGWNTEAFF
cdr3_nt: TGTGCCAGCAGCTTAGGAGGGGGGTGGAACACTGAAGCTTTCTTT

d_call: -
v_call: TRBV5-1
j_call: TRBJ2-7
cdr3_aa: CASSVDGTYEQYF
cdr3_nt: TGCGCCAGCAGCGTGGACGGCACCTACGAGCAGTACTTC

d_call: TRBD2
v_call: TRBV5-5
j_call: TRBJ2-7
cdr3_aa: CASSLVASGVREQYF
cdr3_nt: TGTGCCAGCAGCTTGGTGGCTAGCGGGGTCCGCGAGCAGTACTTC

d_call: TRBD2
v_call: TRBV7-9
j_call: TRBJ2-7
cdr3_aa: CASSLVAGGYEQYF
cdr3_nt: TGTGCCAGCAGCTTAGTCGCGGGAGGGTACGAGCAGTACTTC

d_call: -
v_call: TRBV25-1
j_call: TRBJ2-1
cdr3_aa: CASSEYQNEQFF
cdr3_nt: TGTGCCAGCAGTGAATATCAAAATGAGCAGTTCTTC

d_call: -
v_call: TRBV2
j_call: TRBJ2-2
cdr3_aa: CASSDPGENTGELFF
cdr3_nt: TGTGCCAGCAGTGACCCCGGGGAGAACACCGGGGAGCTGTTTTTT

d_call: -
v_call: TRBV19
j_call: TRBJ2-7
cdr3_aa: CASRASRSYEQYF
cdr3_nt: TGTGCCAGTAGGGCTAGTAGGTCCTACGAGCAGTACTTC

d_call: -
v_call: TRBV6-1
j_call: TRBJ2-3
cdr3_aa: CASSEYTPVMGTDTQYF
cdr3_nt: TGTGCCAGCAGTGAATACACCCCTGTTATGGGGACAGATACGCAGTATTTT

d_call: -
v_call: TRBV2
j_call: TRBJ2-5
cdr3_aa: CASRDAGETQYF
cdr3_nt: TGTGCCAGCAGAGACGCAGGGGAGACCCAGTACTTC

d_call: TRBD1
v_call: TRBV5-1
j_call: TRBJ2-2
cdr3_aa: CASSSLTGVTGELFF
cdr3_nt: TGCGCCAGCAGCTCATTGACAGGGGTCACCGGGGAGCTGTTTTTT

d_call: -
v_call: TRBV4-2
j_call: TRBJ1-1
cdr3_aa: CASSQDAREAFF
cdr3_nt: TGTGCCAGCAGCCAAGATGCCAGGGAAGCTTTCTTT

d_call: -
v_call: TRBV18
j_call: TRBJ1-4
cdr3_aa: CASSRVGGPDGEKLFF
cdr3_nt: TGTGCCAGCTCACGTGTTGGGGGCCCCGATGGCGAAAAACTGTTTTTT

d_call: TRBD2
v_call: TRBV19
j_call: TRBJ2-3
cdr3_aa: CASTLGLAGTDTQYF
cdr3_nt: TGTGCCAGTACCCTGGGACTAGCGGGAACAGATACGCAGTATTTT

d_call: -
v_call: TRBV7-2
j_call: TRBJ2-3
cdr3_aa: CASSLAGSSTDTQYF
cdr3_nt: TGTGCCAGCAGCTTAGCGGGTAGCAGCACAGATACGCAGTATTTT